This T cell receptor (beta chain) emerged from a study of OX40 agonist ivuxolimab in advanced cancers. Study summary: Patients got intravenous ivuxolimab at 0.01 to 10 mg/kg every 2 weeks.

Trimming shortened V by 0 bases and J by 6 bases, and 12 bases separated the two germline ends. This CDR3 has 15 amino acids. CDR1 is ENHRY, CDR2 SYGVKD, per germline. Turning to this clone: Antigen: not known.

Study-wide points: Normalized T-cell clonal expansion was also low in some nonresponders. Antigen targets of the expanded peripheral T cells went undetermined. Both blood CD4+ and CD8+ T cells showed clonal growth by week 6 at 0.1 to 3.0 mg/kg.

Only in-frame clones appear in the TCRdb table, and some are missing; sequencing was by immunoSEQ multiplex PCR. The sample lists about 38,000 clones; 80% to 90% were seen once. Specimen: CD4+ or CD8+ T cells sorted from blood, collected in a trial of the OX40 agonist ivuxolimab. V gene TRBV10-3 combines with J gene TRBJ1-5, with a weak D call TRBD1 (5 bases). The TCR sequence derives from an adult with an advanced solid tumor such as melanoma, head and neck, liver or kidney cancer. This CDR3 reads CAISESGDGSQPQHF. The CDR3 DNA is TGTGCCATCAGTGAGTCAGGGGACGGCAGTCAGCCCCAGCATTTT.